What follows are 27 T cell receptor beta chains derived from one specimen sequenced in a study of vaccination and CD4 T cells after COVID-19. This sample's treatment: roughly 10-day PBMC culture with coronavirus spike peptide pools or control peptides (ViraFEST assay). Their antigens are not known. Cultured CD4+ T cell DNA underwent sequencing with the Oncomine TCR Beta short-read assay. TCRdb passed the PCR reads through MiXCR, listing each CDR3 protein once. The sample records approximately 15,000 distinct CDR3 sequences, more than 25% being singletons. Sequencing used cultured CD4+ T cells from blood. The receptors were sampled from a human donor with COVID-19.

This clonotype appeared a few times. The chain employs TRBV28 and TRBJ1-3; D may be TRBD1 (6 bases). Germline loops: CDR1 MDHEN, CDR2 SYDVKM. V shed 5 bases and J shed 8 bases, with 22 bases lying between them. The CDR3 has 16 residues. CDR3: CASSRNGAGGGHTIYF. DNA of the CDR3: TGTGCCAGCAGTCGGAACGGGGCGGGGGGCGGTCACACCATATATTTT.

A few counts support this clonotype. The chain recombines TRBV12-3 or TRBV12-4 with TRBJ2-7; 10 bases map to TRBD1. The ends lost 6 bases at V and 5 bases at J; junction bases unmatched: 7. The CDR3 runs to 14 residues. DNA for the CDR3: TGTGCCAGCAGGGAAGGACAGGGGGTAGACGAGCAGTACTTC. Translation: CASREGQGVDEQYF.

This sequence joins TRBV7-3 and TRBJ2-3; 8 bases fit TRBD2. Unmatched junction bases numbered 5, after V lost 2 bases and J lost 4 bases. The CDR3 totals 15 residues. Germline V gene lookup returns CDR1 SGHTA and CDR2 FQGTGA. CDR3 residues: CASSLLAGGADTQYF. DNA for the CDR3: TGTGCCAGCAGCTTACTAGCGGGTGGGGCAGATACGCAGTATTTT.

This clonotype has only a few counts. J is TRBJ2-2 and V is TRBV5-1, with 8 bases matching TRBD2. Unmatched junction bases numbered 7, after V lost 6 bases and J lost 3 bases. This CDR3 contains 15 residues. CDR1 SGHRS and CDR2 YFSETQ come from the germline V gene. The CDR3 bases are TGCGCCAGCACGGGAGGGACGGTAGACACCGGGGAGCTGTTTTTT. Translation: CASTGGTVDTGELFF.

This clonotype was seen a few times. The chain's CDR3 is CASSELAGGYNEQFF. The CDR3 DNA reads as TGTGCCAGCAGCGAGCTAGCGGGGGGGTACAATGAGCAGTTCTTC. This chain connects TRBV12-3 or TRBV12-4 to TRBJ2-1, with 12 bases aligning to TRBD2. V was clipped by 6 bases and J by 4 bases; unmatched bases: 4. There are 15 residues in the CDR3.

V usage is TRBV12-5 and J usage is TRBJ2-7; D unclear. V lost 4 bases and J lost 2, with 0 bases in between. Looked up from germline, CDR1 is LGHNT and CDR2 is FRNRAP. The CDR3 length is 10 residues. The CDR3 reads CASGSYEQYF. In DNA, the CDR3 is TGTGCTAGTGGTTCCTACGAGCAGTACTTC.

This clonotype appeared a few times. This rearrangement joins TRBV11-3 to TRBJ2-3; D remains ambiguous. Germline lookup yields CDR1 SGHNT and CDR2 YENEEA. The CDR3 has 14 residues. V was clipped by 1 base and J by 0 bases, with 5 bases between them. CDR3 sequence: CASSLGGSTDTQYF. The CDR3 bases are TGTGCCAGCAGCTTAGGAGGTAGCACAGATACGCAGTATTTT.

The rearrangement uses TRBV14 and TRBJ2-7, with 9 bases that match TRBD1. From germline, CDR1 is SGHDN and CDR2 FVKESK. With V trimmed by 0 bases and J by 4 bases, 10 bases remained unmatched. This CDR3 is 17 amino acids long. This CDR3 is CASSQDERTGEKYEQYF. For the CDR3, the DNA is TGTGCCAGCAGCCAAGATGAGAGGACAGGGGAAAAGTACGAGCAGTACTTC.

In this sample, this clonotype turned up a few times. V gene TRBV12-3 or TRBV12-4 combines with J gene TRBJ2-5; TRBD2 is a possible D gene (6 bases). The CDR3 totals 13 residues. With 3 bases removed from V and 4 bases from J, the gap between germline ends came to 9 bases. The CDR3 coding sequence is TGTGCCAGCAGTTTTCGGGGGAGAGAGACCCAGTACTTC. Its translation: CASSFRGRETQYF.

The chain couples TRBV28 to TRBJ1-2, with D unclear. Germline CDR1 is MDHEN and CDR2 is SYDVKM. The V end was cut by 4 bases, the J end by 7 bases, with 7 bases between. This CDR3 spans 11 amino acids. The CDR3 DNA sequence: TGTGCCAGCAGTTCCTCCATTGGCTACACCTTC. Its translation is CASSSSIGYTF.

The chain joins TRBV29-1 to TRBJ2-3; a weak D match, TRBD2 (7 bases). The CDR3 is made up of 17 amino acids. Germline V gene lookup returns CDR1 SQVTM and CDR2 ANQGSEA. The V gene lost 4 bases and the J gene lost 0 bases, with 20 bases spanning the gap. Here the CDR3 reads CSVVRGGAVSSTDTQYF. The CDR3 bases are TGCAGCGTTGTGAGGGGGGGGGCCGTCTCTAGCACAGATACGCAGTATTTT.

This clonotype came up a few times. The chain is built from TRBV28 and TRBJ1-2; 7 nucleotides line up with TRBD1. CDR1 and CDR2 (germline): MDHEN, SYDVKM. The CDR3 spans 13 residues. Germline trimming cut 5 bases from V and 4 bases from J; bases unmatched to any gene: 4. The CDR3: CASSLTGSYGYTF. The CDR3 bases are TGTGCCAGCAGTCTGACAGGGTCCTATGGCTACACCTTC.

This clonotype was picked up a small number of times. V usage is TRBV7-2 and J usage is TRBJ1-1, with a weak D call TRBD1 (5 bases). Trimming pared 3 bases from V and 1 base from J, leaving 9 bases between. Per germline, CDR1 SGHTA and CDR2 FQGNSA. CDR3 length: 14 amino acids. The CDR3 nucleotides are TGTGCCAGCAGCTTGGGACCCCGGAACACTGAAGCTTTCTTT. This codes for CASSLGPRNTEAFF. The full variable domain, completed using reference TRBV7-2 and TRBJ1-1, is GAGVSQSPSNKVTEKGKDVELRCDPISGHTALYWYRQSLGQGLEFLIYFQGNSAPDKSGLPSDRFSAERTGGSVSTLTIQRTQQEDSAVYLCASSLGPRNTEAFFGQGTRLTVV.

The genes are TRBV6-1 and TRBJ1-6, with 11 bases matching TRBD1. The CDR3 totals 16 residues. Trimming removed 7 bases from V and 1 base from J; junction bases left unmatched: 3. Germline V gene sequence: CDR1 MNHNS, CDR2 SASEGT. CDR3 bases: TGTGCCAGCACTGGACAGGGGGCTTCCTATAATTCACCCCTCCACTTT. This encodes CASTGQGASYNSPLHF.

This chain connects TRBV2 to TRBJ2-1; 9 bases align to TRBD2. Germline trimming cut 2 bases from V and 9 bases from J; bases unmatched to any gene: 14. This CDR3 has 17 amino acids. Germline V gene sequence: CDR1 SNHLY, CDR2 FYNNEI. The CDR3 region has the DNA TGTGCCAGCAGTGAATTAGCTGTGGGCGGGGGGGGCGGTGAGCAGTTCTTC. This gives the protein CASSELAVGGGGGEQFF.

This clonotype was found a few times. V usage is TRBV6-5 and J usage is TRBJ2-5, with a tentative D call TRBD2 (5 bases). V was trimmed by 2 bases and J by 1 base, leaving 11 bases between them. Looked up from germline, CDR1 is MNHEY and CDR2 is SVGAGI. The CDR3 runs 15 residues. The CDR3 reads CASSYAREVQETQYF. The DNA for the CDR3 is TGTGCCAGCAGTTACGCCCGGGAAGTCCAAGAGACCCAGTACTTC.

CDR3 residues: CASSRTGMGGTDTQYF. The CDR3 DNA follows: TGTGCCAGCAGCCGAACAGGGATGGGAGGCACAGATACGCAGTATTTT. V is TRBV11-2 and J is TRBJ2-3, with D possibly TRBD1 on 6 matching bases. The CDR3 is 16 residues long. Germline lookup yields CDR1 SGHAT and CDR2 FQNNGV. Trimming took off 5 bases at V and 1 base at J, with 16 bases between the two ends.

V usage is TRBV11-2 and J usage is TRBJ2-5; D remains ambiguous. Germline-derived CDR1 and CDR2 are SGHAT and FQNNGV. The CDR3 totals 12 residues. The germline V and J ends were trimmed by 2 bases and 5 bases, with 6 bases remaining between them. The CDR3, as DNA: TGTGCCAGCAGCTTAAGCCGGGAGACCCAGTACTTC. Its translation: CASSLSRETQYF. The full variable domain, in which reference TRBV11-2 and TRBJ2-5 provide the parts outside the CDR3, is EAGVAQSPRYKIIEKRQSVAFWCNPISGHATLYWYQQILGQGPKLLIQFQNNGVVDDSQLPKDRFSAERLKGVDSTLKIQPAKLEDSAVYLCASSLSRETQYFGPGTRLLVL.

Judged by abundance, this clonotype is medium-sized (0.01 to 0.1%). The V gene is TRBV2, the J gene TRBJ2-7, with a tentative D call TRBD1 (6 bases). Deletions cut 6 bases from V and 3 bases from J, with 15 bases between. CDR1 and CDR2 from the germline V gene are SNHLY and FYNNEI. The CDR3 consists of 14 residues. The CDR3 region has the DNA TGTGCCAGCAGAGTACGGCAGGGGCTCTACGAGCAGTACTTC. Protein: CASRVRQGLYEQYF.

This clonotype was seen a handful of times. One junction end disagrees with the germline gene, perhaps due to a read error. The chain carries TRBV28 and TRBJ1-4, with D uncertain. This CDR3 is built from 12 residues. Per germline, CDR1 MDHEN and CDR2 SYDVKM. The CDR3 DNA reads TGTGCCAGCGGTTCCTCCCTTCGAGACGCGGTTTTT. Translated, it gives CASGSSLRDAVF.

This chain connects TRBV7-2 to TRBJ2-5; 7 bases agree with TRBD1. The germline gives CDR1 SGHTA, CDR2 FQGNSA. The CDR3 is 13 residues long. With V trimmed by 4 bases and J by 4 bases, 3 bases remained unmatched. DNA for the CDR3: TGTGCCAGCAGCTCCGGGACAGCAGAGACCCAGTACTTC. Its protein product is CASSSGTAETQYF.

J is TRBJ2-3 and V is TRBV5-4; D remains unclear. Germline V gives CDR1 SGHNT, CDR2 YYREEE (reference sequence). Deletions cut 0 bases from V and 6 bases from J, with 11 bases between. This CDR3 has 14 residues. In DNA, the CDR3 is TGTGCCAGCAGCTTGGTAGGGCTATCGGATACGCAGTATTTT. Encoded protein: CASSLVGLSDTQYF. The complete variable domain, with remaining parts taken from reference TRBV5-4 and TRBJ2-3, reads ETGVTQSPTHLIKTRGQQVTLRCSSQSGHNTVSWYQQALGQGPQFIFQYYREEENGRGNFPPRFSGLQFPNYSSELNVNALELDDSALYLCASSLVGLSDTQYFGPGTRLTVL.

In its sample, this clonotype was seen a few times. The CDR3, as DNA: TGTGCCAGCAGCCCGCCCCGACAGGGGCAAGAGACCCAGTACTTC. Translated, it gives CASSPPRQGQETQYF. The genes are TRBV7-8 and TRBJ2-5; TRBD1 matches 8 bases. In germline, CDR1 is SGHVS, CDR2 FQNEAQ. The J segment lost 2 bases and the V segment lost 5 bases, leaving 7 bases of the junction unmatched. This CDR3 spans 15 amino acids.

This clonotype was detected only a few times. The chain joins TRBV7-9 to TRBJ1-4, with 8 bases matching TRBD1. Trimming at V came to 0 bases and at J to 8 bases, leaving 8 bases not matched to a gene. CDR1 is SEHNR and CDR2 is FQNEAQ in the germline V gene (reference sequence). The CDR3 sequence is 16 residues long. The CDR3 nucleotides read TGTGCCAGCAGCTTAGCGCCGACAGGGGTAGGGGAAAAACTGTTTTTT. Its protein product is CASSLAPTGVGEKLFF.

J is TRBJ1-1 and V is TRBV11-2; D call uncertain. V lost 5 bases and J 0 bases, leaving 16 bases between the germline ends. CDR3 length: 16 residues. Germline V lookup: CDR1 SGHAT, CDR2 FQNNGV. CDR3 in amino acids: CASSPPTSFMNTEAFF. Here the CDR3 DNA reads TGTGCCAGCAGCCCACCGACATCCTTCATGAACACTGAAGCTTTCTTT. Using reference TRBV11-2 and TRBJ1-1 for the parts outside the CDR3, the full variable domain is EAGVAQSPRYKIIEKRQSVAFWCNPISGHATLYWYQQILGQGPKLLIQFQNNGVVDDSQLPKDRFSAERLKGVDSTLKIQPAKLEDSAVYLCASSPPTSFMNTEAFFGQGTRLTVV.

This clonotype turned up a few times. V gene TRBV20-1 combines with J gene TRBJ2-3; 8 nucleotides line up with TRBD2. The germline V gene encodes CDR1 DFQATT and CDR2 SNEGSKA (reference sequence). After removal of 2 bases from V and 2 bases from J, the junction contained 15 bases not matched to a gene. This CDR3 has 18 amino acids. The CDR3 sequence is CSARPVVVAGPSTDTQYF. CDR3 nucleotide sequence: TGCAGTGCTAGACCCGTGGTAGTAGCGGGGCCTTCCACAGATACGCAGTATTTT.

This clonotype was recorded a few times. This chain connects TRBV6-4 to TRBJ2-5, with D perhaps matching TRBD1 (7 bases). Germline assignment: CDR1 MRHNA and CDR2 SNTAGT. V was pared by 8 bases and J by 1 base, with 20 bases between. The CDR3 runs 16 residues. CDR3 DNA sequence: TGTGCCAGCCCAGCAGGGGGGTGGGGACCCCAAGAGACCCAGTACTTC. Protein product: CASPAGGWGPQETQYF.